This TCR beta chain is from a study of T-cell memory formation after mild COVID-19. Whole-study results and caveats: Whereas later expanders leaned CD4+, clones contracting day 15 to 85 showed a balanced CD4/CD8 makeup. The main location of contracting CD4+ clones was CM and EM, and that of contracting CD8+ clones was EMRA. That cross-reactive memory joined was suggested by some responding clones appearing in pre-infection memory.

5'RACE primed from the constant segment yielded TCR alpha and TCR beta cDNA libraries bearing sample barcodes and UMIs. TCRdb re-called the 5' RACE reads through MiXCR, storing one row per CDR3 protein. The sample includes about 110,000 distinct CDR3 sequences, about a fifth seen only once; the top ten take 40% to 50%. This CDR3 spans 16 amino acids. The V gene end was trimmed by 0 bases and the J gene end by 4 bases; junction bases not matched to a gene: 7. Germline V lookup: CDR1 MNHEY, CDR2 SVGAGI. As concerns this clonotype: Its antigen is as yet unknown.

The specimen was PBMCs or a T cell subset sorted from them (not recorded which). The chain combines TRBV6-5 with TRBJ2-5; 8 bases agree with TRBD2. This sequence was found in a man between 18 and 29 years old who had mild COVID-19 (a few samples of this study predate the infection). Cell type and time point are not known. CDR3 DNA sequence: TGTGCCAGCAGTTACTCGACATTCGCGGGGGGAGAGACCCAGTACTTC. Translating gives CASSYSTFAGGETQYF.